This T cell receptor (beta chain) is from a study of T-cell reconstitution after alpha-beta-depleted transplantation in children. TCRbeta library construction was performed incorporating unique molecular identifiers. From the PCR reads, TCRdb called clonotypes with MiXCR, one entry per CDR3 protein. The data hold about 360,000 distinct CDR3 sequences, with 13% observed a single time. Germline CDR1 is SGHRS and CDR2 is YFSETQ. J was trimmed by 12 bases and V by 3 bases; bases with no gene match: 4. The CDR3 is 12 amino acids. Specimen: PBMCs, collected from the stem cell graft. The sequence was collected from a human donor who donated a stem cell graft to a child with Fanconi anemia. V is TRBV5-1 and J is TRBJ2-2, with TRBD1 identical over 8 bases. CDR3 coding DNA: TGCGCCAGCAGCTCCCAGGGGGCGAAGCTGTTTTTT. This encodes CASSSQGAKLFF.